This T cell receptor (beta chain) was recovered during a study of blood T cell repertoires in COVID-19. J lost 5 bases, V lost 4 bases, and 11 bases had no gene match. The CDR3 has 16 amino acids. The germline gives CDR1 MNHEY, CDR2 SVGAGI. The table came from immunoSEQ multiplex PCR; TCRdb's copy has only in-frame clones and leaves some out. The sample shows 150,000 to 180,000 clones, 75% to 80% of them seen only once. The chain uses TRBV6-5 and TRBJ2-5, with 9 bases fitting TRBD1. This TCR derives from a man older than 75 with acute or convalescent COVID-19. Source material: peripheral blood. CDR3 sequence reads: CASSSSTGGLGETQYF. For the CDR3, the DNA is TGTGCCAGCAGTTCGTCGACAGGGGGTTTAGGGGAGACCCAGTACTTC.